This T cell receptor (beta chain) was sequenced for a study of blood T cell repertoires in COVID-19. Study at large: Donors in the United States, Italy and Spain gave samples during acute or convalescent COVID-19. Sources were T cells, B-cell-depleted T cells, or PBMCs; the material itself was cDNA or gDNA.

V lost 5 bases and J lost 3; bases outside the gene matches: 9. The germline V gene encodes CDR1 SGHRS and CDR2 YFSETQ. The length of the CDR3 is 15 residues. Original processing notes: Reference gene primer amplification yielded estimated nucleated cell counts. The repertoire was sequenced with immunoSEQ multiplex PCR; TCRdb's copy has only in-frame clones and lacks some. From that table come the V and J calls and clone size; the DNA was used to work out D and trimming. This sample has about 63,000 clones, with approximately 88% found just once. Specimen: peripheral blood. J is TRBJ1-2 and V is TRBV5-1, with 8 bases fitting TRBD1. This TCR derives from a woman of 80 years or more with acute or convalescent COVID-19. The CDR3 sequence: CASSLTGASDYGYTF. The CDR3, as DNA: TGCGCCAGCAGTCTGACAGGGGCGAGTGACTATGGCTACACCTTC. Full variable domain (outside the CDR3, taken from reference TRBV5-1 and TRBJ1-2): KAGVTQTPRYLIKTRGQQVTLSCSPISGHRSVSWYQQTPGQGLQFLFEYFSETQRNKGNFPGRFSGRQFSNSRSEMNVSTLELGDSALYLCASSLTGASDYGYTFGSGTRLTVV.